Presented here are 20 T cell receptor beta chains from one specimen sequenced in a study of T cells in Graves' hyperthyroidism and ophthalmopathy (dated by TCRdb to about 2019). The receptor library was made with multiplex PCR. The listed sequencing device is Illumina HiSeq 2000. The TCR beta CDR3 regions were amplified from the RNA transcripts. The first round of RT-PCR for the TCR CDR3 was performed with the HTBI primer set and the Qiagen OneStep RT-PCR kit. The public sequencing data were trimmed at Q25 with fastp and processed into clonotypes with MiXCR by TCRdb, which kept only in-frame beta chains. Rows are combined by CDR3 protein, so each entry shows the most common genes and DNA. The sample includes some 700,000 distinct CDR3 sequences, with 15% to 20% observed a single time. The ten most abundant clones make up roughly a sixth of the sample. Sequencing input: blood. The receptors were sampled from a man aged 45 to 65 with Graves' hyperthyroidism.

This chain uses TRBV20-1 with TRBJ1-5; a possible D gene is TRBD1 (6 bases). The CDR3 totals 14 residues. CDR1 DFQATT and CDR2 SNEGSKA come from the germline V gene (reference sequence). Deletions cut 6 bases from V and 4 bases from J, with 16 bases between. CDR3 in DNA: TGCAGTGCAAGATCCGGACAGCAGAATCAGCCCCAGCATTTT. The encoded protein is CSARSGQQNQPQHF.

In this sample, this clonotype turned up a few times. CDR3 sequence (DNA): TGTGCCAGTAGTATAGGGGGTTCTCAGCCCCAGCATTTT. Its translation: CASSIGGSQPQHF. The chain links TRBV19 to TRBJ1-5; no firm D call. The germline V gene has CDR1 LNHDA and CDR2 SQIVND (reference sequence). The CDR3 runs 13 residues. V lost 1 base and J lost 6, with 7 bases in between. The full variable domain, with the rest looked up from reference TRBV19 and TRBJ1-5, is DGGITQSPKYLFRKEGQNVTLSCEQNLNHDAMYWYRQDPGQGLRLIYYSQIVNDFQKGDIAEGYSVSREKKESFPLTVTSAQKNPTAFYLCASSIGGSQPQHFGDGTRLSIL.

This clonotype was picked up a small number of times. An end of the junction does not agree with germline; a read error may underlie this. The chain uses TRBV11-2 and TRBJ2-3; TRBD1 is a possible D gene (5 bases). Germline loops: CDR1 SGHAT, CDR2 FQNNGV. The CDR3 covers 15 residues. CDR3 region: CASGLGQYSTDTQYF. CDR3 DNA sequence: TGTGCCAGCGGCTTAGGACAATATAGCACAGATACGCAGTATTTT. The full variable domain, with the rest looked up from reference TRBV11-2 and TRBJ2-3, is EAGVAQSPRYKIIEKRQSVAFWCNPISGHATLYWYQQILGQGPKLLIQFQNNGVVDDSQLPKDRFSAERLKGVDSTLKIQPAKLEDSAVYLCASGLGQYSTDTQYFGPGTRLTVL.

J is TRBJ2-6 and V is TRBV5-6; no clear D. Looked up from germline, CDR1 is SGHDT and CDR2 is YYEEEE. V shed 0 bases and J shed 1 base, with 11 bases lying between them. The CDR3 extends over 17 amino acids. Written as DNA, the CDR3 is TGTGCCAGCAGCTTGGACTCGAAGATTTCTGGGGCCAACGTCCTGACTTTC. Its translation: CASSLDSKISGANVLTF.

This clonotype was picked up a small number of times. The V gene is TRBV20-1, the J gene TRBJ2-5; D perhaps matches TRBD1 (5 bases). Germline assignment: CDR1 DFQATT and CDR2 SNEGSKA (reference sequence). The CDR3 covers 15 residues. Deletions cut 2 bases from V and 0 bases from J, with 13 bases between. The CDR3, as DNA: TGCAGTGCTAGAAGGGGTCGGCTCCACCAAGAGACCCAGTACTTC. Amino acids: CSARRGRLHQETQYF.

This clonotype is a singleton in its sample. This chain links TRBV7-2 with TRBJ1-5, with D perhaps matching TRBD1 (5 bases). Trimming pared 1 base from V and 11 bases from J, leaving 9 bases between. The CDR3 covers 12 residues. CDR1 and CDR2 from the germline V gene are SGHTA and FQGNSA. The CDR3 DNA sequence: TGTGCCAGCAGCTTAGAGGTGACAGCCCAGCATTTT. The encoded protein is CASSLEVTAQHF.

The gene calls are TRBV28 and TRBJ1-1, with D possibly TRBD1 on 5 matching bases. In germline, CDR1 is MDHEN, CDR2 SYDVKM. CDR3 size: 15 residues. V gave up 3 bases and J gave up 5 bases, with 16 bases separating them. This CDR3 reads CASSLARTGATEAFF. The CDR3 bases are TGTGCCAGCAGTTTGGCTCGGACCGGGGCGACTGAAGCTTTCTTT. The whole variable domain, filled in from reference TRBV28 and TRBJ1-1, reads DVKVTQSSRYLVKRTGEKVFLECVQDMDHENMFWYRQDPGLGLRLIYFSYDVKMKEKGDIPEGYSVSREKKERFSLILESASTNQTSMYLCASSLARTGATEAFFGQGTRLTVV.

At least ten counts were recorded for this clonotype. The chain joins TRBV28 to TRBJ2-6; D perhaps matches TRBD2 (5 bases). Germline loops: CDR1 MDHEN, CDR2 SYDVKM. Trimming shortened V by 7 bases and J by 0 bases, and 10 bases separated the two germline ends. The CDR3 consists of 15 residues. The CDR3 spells CASKLGSSGANVLTF. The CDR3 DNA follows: TGTGCCAGCAAGTTGGGGAGCTCTGGGGCCAACGTCCTGACTTTC.

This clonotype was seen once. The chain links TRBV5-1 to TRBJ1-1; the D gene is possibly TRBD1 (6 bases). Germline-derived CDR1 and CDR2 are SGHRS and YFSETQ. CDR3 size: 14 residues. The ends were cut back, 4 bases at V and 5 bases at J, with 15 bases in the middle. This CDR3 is CASSQTRGWTEAFF. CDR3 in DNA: TGCGCCAGCAGCCAAACAAGGGGGTGGACTGAAGCTTTCTTT.

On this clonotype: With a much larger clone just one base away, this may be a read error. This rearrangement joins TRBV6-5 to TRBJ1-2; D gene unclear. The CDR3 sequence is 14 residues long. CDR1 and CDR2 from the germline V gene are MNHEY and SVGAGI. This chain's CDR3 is CASSYSLGNYGYAF. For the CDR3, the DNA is TGTGCCAGCAGTTACTCTCTCGGGAACTATGGCTACGCCTTC.

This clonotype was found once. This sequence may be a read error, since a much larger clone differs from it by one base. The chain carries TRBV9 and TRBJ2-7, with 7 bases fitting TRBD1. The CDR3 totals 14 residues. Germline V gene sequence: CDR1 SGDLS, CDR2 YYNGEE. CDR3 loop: CTSSGRDSLYEQYF. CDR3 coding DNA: TGTACCAGCAGCGGCCGGGACAGCCTCTACGAGCAGTACTTC.

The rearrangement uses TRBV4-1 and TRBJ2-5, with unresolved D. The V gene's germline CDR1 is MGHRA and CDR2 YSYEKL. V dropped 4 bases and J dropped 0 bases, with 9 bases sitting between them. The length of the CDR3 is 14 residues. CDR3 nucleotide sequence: TGCGCCAGCAGCCCGCAACTGTACCAAGAGACCCAGTACTTC. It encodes CASSPQLYQETQYF.

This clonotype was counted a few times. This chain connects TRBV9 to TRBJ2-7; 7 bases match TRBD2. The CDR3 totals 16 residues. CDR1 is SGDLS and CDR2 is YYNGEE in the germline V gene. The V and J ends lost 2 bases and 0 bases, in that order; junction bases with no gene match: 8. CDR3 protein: CASSVSHGRSSYEQYF. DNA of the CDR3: TGTGCCAGCAGCGTTTCTCACGGGAGGAGCTCCTACGAGCAGTACTTC.

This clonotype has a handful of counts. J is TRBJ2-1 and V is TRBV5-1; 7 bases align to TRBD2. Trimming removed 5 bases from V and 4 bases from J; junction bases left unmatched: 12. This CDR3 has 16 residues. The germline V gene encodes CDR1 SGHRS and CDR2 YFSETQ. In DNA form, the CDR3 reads TGCGCCAGCAGAGCTATAGGACTAGGGGTTTACAATGAGCAGTTCTTC. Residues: CASRAIGLGVYNEQFF.

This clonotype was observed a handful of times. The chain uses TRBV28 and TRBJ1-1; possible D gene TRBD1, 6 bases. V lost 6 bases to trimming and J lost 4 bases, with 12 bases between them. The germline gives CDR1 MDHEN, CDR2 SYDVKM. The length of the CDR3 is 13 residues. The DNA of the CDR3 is TGTGCCAGCAGGACGACAGGAACCACTGAAGCTTTCTTT. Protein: CASRTTGTTEAFF.

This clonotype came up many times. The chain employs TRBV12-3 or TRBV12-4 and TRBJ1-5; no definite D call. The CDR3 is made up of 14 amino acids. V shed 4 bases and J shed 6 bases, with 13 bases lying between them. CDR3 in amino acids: CASSSAPAGQPQHF. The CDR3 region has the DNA TGTGCCAGCAGTTCGGCACCGGCGGGTCAGCCCCAGCATTTT.

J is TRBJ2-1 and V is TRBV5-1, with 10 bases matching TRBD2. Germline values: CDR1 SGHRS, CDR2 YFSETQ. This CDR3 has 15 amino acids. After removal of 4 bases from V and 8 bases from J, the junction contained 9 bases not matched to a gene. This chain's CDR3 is CASSLGVTSGDEQFF. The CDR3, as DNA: TGCGCCAGCAGCCTAGGAGTAACTAGCGGGGATGAGCAGTTCTTC. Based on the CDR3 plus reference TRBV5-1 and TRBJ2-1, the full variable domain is KAGVTQTPRYLIKTRGQQVTLSCSPISGHRSVSWYQQTPGQGLQFLFEYFSETQRNKGNFPGRFSGRQFSNSRSEMNVSTLELGDSALYLCASSLGVTSGDEQFFGPGTRLTVL.

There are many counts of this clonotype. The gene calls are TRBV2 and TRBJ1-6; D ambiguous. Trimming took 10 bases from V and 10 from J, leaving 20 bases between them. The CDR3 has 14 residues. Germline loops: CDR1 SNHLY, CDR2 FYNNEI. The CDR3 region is CATRIVPEGSPLHF. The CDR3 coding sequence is TGTGCCACTAGGATTGTCCCAGAGGGCTCACCCCTCCACTTT.

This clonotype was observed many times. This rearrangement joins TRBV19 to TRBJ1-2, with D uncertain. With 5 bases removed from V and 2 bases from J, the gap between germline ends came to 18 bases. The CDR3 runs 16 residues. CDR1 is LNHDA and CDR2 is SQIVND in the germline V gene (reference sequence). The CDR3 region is CASSSASPPRNYGYTF. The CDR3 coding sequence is TGTGCCAGTAGTTCAGCCAGCCCGCCCCGGAACTATGGCTACACCTTC.

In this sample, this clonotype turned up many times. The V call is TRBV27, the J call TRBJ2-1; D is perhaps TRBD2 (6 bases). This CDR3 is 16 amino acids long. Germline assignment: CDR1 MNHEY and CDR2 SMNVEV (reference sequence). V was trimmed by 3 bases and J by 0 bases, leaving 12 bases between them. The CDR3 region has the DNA TGTGCCAGCAGTTTTAGCGGCTCCGTCTCCTACAATGAGCAGTTCTTC. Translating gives CASSFSGSVSYNEQFF.